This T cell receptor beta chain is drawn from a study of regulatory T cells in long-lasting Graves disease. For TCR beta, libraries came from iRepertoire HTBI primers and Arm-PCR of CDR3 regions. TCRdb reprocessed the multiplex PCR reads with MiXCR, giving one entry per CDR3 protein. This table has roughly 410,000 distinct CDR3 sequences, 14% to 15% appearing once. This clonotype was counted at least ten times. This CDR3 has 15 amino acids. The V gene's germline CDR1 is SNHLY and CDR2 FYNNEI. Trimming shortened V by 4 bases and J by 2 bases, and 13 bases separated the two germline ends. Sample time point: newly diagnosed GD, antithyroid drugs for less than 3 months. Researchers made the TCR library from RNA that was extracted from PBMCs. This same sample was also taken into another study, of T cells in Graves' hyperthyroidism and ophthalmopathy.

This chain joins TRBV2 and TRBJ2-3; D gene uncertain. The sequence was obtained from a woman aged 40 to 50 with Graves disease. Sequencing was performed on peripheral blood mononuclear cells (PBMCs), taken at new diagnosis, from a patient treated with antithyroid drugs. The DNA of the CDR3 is TGTGCCAGCAGTGCCCTTTACCGGAACACAGATACGCAGTATTTT. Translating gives CASSALYRNTDTQYF.